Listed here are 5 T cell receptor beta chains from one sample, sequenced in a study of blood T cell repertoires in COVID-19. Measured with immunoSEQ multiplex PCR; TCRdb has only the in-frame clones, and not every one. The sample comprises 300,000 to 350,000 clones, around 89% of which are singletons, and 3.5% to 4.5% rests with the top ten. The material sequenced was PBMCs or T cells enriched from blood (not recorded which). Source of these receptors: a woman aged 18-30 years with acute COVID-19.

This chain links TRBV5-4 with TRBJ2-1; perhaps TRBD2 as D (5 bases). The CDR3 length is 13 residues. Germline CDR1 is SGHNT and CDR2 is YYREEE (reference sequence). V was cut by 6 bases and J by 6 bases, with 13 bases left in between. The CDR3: CASISDSGNEQFF. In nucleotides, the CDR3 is TGTGCCAGCATTTCGGACTCGGGCAATGAGCAGTTCTTC. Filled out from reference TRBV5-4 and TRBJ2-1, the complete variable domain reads ETGVTQSPTHLIKTRGQQVTLRCSSQSGHNTVSWYQQALGQGPQFIFQYYREEENGRGNFPPRFSGLQFPNYSSELNVNALELDDSALYLCASISDSGNEQFFGPGTRLTVL.

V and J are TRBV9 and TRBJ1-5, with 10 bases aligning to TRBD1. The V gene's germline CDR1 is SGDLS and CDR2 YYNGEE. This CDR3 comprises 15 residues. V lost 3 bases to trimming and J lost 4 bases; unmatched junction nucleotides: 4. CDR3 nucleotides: TGTGCCAGCAGCGCGACGGGACAGGGGAATCAGCCCCAGCATTTT. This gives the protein CASSATGQGNQPQHF.

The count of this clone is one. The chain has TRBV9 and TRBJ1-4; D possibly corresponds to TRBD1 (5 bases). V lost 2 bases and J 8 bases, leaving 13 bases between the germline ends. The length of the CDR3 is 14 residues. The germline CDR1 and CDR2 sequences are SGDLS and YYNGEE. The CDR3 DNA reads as TGTGCCAGCAGCGTGGGCAGGGCGAGAGAAAAACTGTTTTTT. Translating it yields CASSVGRAREKLFF.

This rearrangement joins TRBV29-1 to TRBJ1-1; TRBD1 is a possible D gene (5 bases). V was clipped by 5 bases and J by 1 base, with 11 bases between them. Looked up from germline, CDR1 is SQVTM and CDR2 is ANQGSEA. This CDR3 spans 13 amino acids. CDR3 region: CSVQRRENTEAFF. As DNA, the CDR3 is TGCAGCGTTCAGCGCAGGGAGAACACTGAAGCTTTCTTT.

The CDR3 sequence is CATSDRAGVHEQYF. CDR3 sequence (DNA): TGTGCCACCAGTGACAGAGCGGGAGTACACGAGCAGTACTTC. V is TRBV24-1 and J is TRBJ2-7; 8 nucleotides line up with TRBD2. V was pared by 4 bases and J by 5 bases, with 6 bases of the junction left unmatched. This CDR3 has 14 amino acids. Germline V gives CDR1 KGHDR, CDR2 SFDVKD.